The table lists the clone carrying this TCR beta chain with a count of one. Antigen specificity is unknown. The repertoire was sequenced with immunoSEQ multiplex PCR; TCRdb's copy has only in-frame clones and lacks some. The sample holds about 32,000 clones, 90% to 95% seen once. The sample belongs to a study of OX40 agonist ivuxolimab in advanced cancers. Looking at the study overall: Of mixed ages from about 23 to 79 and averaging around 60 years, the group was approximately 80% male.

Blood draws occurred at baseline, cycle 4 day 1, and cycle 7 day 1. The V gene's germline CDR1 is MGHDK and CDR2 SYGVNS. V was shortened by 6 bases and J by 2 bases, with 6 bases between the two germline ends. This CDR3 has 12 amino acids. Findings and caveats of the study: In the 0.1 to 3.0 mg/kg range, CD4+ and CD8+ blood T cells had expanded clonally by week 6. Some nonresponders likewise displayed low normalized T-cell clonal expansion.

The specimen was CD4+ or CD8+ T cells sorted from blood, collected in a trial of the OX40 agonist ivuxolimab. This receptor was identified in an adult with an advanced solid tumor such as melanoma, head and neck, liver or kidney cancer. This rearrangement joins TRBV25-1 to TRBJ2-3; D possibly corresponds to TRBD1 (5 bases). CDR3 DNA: TGTGCCAGCAGAGGGGACACAGATACGCAGTATTTT. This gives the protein CASRGDTDTQYF. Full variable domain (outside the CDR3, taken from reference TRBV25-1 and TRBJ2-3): EADIYQTPRYLVIGTGKKITLECSQTMGHDKMYWYQQDPGMELHLIHYSYGVNSTEKGDLSSESTVSRIRTEHFPLTLESARPSHTSQYLCASRGDTDTQYFGPGTRLTVL.